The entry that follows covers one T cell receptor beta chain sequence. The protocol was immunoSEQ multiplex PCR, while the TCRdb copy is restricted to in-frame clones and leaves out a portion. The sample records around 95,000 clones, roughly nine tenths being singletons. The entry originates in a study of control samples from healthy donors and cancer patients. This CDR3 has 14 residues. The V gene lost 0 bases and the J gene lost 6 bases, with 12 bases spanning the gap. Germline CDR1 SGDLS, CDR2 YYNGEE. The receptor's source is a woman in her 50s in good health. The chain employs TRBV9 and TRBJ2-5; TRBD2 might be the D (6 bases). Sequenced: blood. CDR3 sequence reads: CASSVASGVKTQYF. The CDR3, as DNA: TGTGCCAGCAGCGTAGCGTCGGGGGTAAAGACCCAGTACTTC.